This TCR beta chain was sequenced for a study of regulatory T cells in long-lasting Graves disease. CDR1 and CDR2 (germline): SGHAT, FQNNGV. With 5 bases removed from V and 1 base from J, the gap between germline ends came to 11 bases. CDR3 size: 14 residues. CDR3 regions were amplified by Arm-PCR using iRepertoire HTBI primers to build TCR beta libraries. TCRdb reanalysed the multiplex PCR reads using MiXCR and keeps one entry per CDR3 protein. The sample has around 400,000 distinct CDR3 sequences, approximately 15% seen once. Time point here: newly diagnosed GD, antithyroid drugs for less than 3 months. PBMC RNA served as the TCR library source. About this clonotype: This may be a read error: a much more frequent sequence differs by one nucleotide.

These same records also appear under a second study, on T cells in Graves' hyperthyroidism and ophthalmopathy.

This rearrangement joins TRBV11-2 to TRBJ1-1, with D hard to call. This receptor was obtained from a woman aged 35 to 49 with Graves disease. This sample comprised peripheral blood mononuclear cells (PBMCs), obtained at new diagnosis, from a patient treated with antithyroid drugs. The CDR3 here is CASSQVRTNTEAFF. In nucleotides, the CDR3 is TGTGCCAGCAGCCAGGTACGGACGAACACTGAAGCTTTCTTT.